The 17 T cell receptor beta chains below come from one sample, sequenced in a study of cytomegalovirus exposure and HLA in healthy donors. PCR involved 60 Vbeta and 13 Jbeta primers. Clones were read by immunoSEQ multiplex PCR, and TCRdb kept only the in-frame ones, dropping some. The sample records about 160,000 clones, 60% to 80% being singletons. The sample taken for sequencing was PBMCs. Every receptor here comes from a man aged 25-40 years in good health and CMV-seropositive.

The table lists this clone with a few counts. The chain links TRBV6-1 to TRBJ2-1, with 11 nucleotides matching TRBD2. The trim removed 5 bases at V and 7 bases at J, leaving 7 bases unmatched. The CDR3 is 15 amino acids. Germline CDR1 MNHNS, CDR2 SASEGT. CDR3 sequence: CASSPLAGGLNEQFF. The DNA for the CDR3 is TGTGCCAGCAGTCCCCTAGCGGGGGGCCTAAATGAGCAGTTCTTC.

This clone appeared a few times. The chain recombines TRBV6-1 with TRBJ1-4; the D is unclear. The length of the CDR3 is 14 residues. Trimming shortened V by 3 bases and J by 4 bases, and 9 bases separated the two germline ends. The germline V gene encodes CDR1 MNHNS and CDR2 SASEGT. The CDR3 sequence is CASSDPGINEKLFF. CDR3 coding DNA: TGTGCCAGCAGTGATCCGGGGATTAATGAAAAACTGTTTTTT.

The chain employs TRBV12-5 and TRBJ1-1; D is unresolved. This CDR3 is built from 15 residues. Germline V gives CDR1 LGHNT, CDR2 FRNRAP. Trimming removed 2 bases at V and 0 bases at J, with 10 bases between. The CDR3 loop reads CASGLTWRMNTEAFF. Here the CDR3 DNA reads TGTGCTAGTGGTTTGACCTGGCGGATGAACACTGAAGCTTTCTTT. Together with reference TRBV12-5 and TRBJ1-1, the CDR3 gives the full variable domain: DARVTQTPRHKVTEMGQEVTMRCQPILGHNTVFWYRQTMMQGLELLAYFRNRAPLDDSGMPKDRFSAEMPDATLATLKIQPSEPRDSAVYFCASGLTWRMNTEAFFGQGTRLTVV.

Remarks on this clone: This sample includes further DNA sequences coding for the same CDR3. The chain recombines TRBV5-1 with TRBJ2-5; 8 bases line up with TRBD1. J was trimmed by 5 bases and V by 4 bases; bases with no gene match: 4. Germline lookup yields CDR1 SGHRS and CDR2 YFSETQ. The CDR3 is 13 amino acids. The CDR3 DNA reads as TGCGCCAGCAGCCCCGGACAGGGTGAGACCCAGTACTTC. This translates into CASSPGQGETQYF.

V is TRBV5-1 and J is TRBJ2-5; D may be TRBD1 (6 bases). CDR3 length: 14 amino acids. V was clipped by 0 bases and J by 3 bases, with 9 bases between them. CDR1 and CDR2 from the germline V gene are SGHRS and YFSETQ. In DNA form, the CDR3 reads TGCGCCAGCAGCTTGGAACAGGGAAAAGAGACCCAGTACTTC. Translated: CASSLEQGKETQYF.

The chain recombines TRBV19 with TRBJ1-2; the match to TRBD1 covers 7 bases. The V segment lost 5 bases and the J segment 7 bases; nucleotides outside the gene matches: 13. The CDR3 extends over 15 amino acids. CDR1 and CDR2 (germline): LNHDA, SQIVND (reference sequence). The chain's CDR3 is CASSASTGRVRGYTF. The CDR3 bases are TGTGCCAGTAGTGCATCGACAGGGCGAGTGCGTGGCTACACCTTC.

This clone appeared once. This chain uses TRBV5-1 with TRBJ1-1; a possible D gene is TRBD1 (6 bases). The CDR3 has 13 residues. Germline V gene sequence: CDR1 SGHRS, CDR2 YFSETQ. The V end lost 0 bases, the J end lost 7 bases, and 10 bases lay between the germline ends. Written as DNA, the CDR3 is TGCGCCAGCAGCTTGGCACAGGGAATTGAAGCTTTCTTT. Translating gives CASSLAQGIEAFF.

This chain links TRBV28 with TRBJ1-1; D might be TRBD1 (6 bases). CDR1 is MDHEN and CDR2 is SYDVKM in the germline V gene. Trimming shortened V by 4 bases and J by 7 bases, and 19 bases separated the two germline ends. CDR3 length equals 15 residues. Here the CDR3 DNA reads TGTGCCAGCAGTTCTACGCAGGGGCTGACGTTTGAAGCTTTCTTT. Translation: CASSSTQGLTFEAFF.

V usage is TRBV19 and J usage is TRBJ2-7, with D possibly matching TRBD2 (7 bases). Trimming took off 1 base at V and 4 bases at J, with 17 bases between the two ends. This CDR3 contains 16 residues. Germline V lookup: CDR1 LNHDA, CDR2 SQIVND (reference sequence). CDR3 sequence: CASSIAPHGGPYEQYF. The CDR3 DNA follows: TGTGCCAGTAGTATAGCCCCCCACGGGGGGCCTTACGAGCAGTACTTC.

V and J are TRBV6-5 and TRBJ2-1; TRBD2 is a possible D gene (7 bases). The CDR3 totals 13 residues. V was cut by 7 bases and J by 7 bases, with 14 bases left in between. Germline V gives CDR1 MNHEY, CDR2 SVGAGI. The CDR3 bases are TGTGCCAGCATCTTAAAGGGGGGGAATGAGCAGTTCTTC. This encodes CASILKGGNEQFF.

J is TRBJ2-7 and V is TRBV5-4, with 8 bases identical to TRBD1. CDR1 is SGHNT and CDR2 is YYREEE in the germline V gene (reference sequence). The CDR3 spans 14 residues. Losses at the gene ends were 3 bases for V and 4 bases for J; bases not matched to a gene: 6. CDR3 loop: CASSSQQGDYEQYF. In DNA form, the CDR3 reads TGTGCCAGCAGCTCTCAACAGGGGGATTACGAGCAGTACTTC. The entire variable domain, with the rest obtained from reference TRBV5-4 and TRBJ2-7, is as follows: ETGVTQSPTHLIKTRGQQVTLRCSSQSGHNTVSWYQQALGQGPQFIFQYYREEENGRGNFPPRFSGLQFPNYSSELNVNALELDDSALYLCASSSQQGDYEQYFGPGTRLTVT.

The chain joins TRBV19 to TRBJ2-2; 8 bases align to TRBD2. In germline, CDR1 is LNHDA, CDR2 SQIVND (reference sequence). The CDR3 is 16 residues long. Trimming removed 3 bases from V and 6 bases from J; junction bases left unmatched: 9. The CDR3 sequence is CASSILGGGRAGELFF. The CDR3 DNA is TGTGCCAGTAGTATTCTCGGCGGGGGGAGGGCCGGGGAGCTGTTTTTT.

This clone has just a few counts. The chain has TRBV27 and TRBJ2-2; maybe TRBD1 (6 bases). Germline CDR1 is MNHEY and CDR2 is SMNVEV (reference sequence). The CDR3 sequence is 13 residues long. Trimming left V 6 bases short and J 5 bases short, with 10 bases between. DNA of the CDR3: TGTGCCAGCAGGCGTACAGGGACCGGGGAGCTGTTTTTT. Its translation: CASRRTGTGELFF.

V gene TRBV27 combines with J gene TRBJ1-2; 11 bases map to TRBD1. V trimming: 7 bases; J trimming: 7 bases; junction bases outside the gene matches: 8. This CDR3 is 14 amino acids long. Germline CDR1 and CDR2: MNHEY and SMNVEV (reference sequence). The CDR3 sequence is CASNSDRGHRGYTF. The CDR3, as DNA: TGTGCCAGCAATTCGGACAGGGGGCATCGTGGCTACACCTTC.

This sequence joins TRBV29-1 and TRBJ2-2; D might be TRBD2 (6 bases). The CDR3 is made up of 11 amino acids. The V gene lost 7 bases and the J gene lost 3 bases, with 6 bases spanning the gap. Germline CDR1 reads SQVTM; CDR2 reads ANQGSEA. CDR3 DNA sequence: TGCAGCGCGGGGGACACCGGGGAGCTGTTTTTT. Amino acids: CSAGDTGELFF.

This chain connects TRBV6-1 to TRBJ1-6, with TRBD1 matching 10 bases. CDR1 and CDR2 from the germline V gene are MNHNS and SASEGT. V lost 2 bases and J lost 7; bases outside the gene matches: 5. The CDR3 consists of 16 residues. DNA for the CDR3: TGTGCCAGCAGTGAACCCGGGACAGGGGACAATTCACCCCTCCACTTT. Its translation: CASSEPGTGDNSPLHF.

This chain connects TRBV6-5 to TRBJ2-7; D remains unclear. This CDR3 has 12 amino acids. Germline V gene lookup returns CDR1 MNHEY and CDR2 SVGAGI. The ends were cut back, 9 bases at V and 0 bases at J, with 9 bases in the middle. In nucleotides, the CDR3 is TGTGCCAGAACACCGCCCTCCTACGAGCAGTACTTC. Amino acids: CARTPPSYEQYF.